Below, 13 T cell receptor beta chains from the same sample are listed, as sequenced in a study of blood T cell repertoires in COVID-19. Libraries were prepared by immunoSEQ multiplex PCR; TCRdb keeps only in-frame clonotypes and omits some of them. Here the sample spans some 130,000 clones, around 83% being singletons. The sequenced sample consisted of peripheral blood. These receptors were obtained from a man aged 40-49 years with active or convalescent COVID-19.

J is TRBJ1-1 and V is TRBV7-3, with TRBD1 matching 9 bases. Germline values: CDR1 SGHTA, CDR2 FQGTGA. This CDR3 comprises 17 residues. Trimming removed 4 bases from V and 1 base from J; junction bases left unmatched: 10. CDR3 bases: TGTGCCAGCAGCTCGTCCGGGACAGGGCGACCGAACACTGAAGCTTTCTTT. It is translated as CASSSSGTGRPNTEAFF.

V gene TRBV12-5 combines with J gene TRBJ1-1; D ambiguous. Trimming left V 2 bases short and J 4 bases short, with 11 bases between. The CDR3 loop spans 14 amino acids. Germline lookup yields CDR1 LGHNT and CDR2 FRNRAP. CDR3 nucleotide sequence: TGTGCTAGTGGTTTGTGGGGAGGTGGCACTGAAGCTTTCTTT. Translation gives CASGLWGGGTEAFF.

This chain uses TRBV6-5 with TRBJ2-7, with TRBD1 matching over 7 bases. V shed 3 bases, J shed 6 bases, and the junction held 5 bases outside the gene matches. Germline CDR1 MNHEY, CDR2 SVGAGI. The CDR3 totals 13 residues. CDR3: CASSYGTVSEQYF. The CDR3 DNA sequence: TGTGCCAGCAGTTATGGGACAGTTTCCGAGCAGTACTTC.

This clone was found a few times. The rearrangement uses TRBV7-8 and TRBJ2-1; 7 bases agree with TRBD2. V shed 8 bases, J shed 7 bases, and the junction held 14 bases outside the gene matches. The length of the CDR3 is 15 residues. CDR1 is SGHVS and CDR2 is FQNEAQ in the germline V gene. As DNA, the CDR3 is TGTGCCAGCGCTGAGCGGGGCCGAAGCGGAAATGAGCAGTTCTTC. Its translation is CASAERGRSGNEQFF.

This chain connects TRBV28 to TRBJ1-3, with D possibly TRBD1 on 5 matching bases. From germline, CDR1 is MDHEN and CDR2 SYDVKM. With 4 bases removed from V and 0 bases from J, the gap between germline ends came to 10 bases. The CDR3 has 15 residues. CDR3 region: CASSSDSYSGNTIYF. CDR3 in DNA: TGTGCCAGCAGTTCTGACAGCTACTCTGGAAACACCATATATTTT.

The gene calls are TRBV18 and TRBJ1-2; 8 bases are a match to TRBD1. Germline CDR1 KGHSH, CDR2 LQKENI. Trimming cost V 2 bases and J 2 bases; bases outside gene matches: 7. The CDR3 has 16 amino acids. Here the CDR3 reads CASSPSRTGTNYGYTF. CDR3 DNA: TGTGCCAGCTCACCATCAAGGACAGGGACCAACTATGGCTACACCTTC.

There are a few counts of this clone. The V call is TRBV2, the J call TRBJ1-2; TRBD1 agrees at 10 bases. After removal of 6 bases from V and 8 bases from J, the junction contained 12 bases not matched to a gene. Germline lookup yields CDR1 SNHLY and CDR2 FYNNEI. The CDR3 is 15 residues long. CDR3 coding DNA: TGTGCCAGCAGCGGCCACTCGGGACAGGGGCAAGGCTACACCTTC. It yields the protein CASSGHSGQGQGYTF.

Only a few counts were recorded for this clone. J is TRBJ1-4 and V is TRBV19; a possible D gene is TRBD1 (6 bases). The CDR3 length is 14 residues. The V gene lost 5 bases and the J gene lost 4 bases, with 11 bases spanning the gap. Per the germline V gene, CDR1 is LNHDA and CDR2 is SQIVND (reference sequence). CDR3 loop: CASSLGQSNEKLFF. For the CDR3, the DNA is TGTGCCAGTAGTCTAGGACAGAGTAATGAAAAACTGTTTTTT.

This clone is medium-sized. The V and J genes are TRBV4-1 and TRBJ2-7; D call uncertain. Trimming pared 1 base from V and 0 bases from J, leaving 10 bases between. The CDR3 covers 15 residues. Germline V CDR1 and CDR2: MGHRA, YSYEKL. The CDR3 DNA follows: TGCGCCAGCAGCCAAGCAATGACAAGCTCCTACGAGCAGTACTTC. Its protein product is CASSQAMTSSYEQYF.

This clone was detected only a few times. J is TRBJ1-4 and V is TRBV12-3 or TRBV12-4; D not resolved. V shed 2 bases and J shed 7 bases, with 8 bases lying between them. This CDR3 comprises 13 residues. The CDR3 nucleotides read TGTGCCAGCAGTTTAAGCCGGGGTGAAAAACTGTTTTTT. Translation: CASSLSRGEKLFF.

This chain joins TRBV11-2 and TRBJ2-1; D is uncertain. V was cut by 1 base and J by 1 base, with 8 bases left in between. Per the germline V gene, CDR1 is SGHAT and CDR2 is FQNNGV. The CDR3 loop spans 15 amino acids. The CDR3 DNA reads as TGTGCCAGCAGCTTAGCGGTCGGGTCCTACAATGAGCAGTTCTTC. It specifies CASSLAVGSYNEQFF. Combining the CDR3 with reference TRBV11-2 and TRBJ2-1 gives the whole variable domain EAGVAQSPRYKIIEKRQSVAFWCNPISGHATLYWYQQILGQGPKLLIQFQNNGVVDDSQLPKDRFSAERLKGVDSTLKIQPAKLEDSAVYLCASSLAVGSYNEQFFGPGTRLTVL.

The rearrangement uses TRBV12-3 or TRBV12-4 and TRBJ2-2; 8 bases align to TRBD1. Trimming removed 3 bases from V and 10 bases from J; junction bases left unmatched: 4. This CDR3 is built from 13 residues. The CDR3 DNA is TGTGCCAGCAGTTTCAGGGGACAGGCGGAGCTGTTTTTT. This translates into CASSFRGQAELFF.

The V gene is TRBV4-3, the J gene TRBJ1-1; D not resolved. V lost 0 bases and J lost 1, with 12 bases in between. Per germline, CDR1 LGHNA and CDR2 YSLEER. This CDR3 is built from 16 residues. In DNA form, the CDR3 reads TGCGCCAGCAGCCAAGATCTGGCAGACTCGAACACTGAAGCTTTCTTT. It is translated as CASSQDLADSNTEAFF.